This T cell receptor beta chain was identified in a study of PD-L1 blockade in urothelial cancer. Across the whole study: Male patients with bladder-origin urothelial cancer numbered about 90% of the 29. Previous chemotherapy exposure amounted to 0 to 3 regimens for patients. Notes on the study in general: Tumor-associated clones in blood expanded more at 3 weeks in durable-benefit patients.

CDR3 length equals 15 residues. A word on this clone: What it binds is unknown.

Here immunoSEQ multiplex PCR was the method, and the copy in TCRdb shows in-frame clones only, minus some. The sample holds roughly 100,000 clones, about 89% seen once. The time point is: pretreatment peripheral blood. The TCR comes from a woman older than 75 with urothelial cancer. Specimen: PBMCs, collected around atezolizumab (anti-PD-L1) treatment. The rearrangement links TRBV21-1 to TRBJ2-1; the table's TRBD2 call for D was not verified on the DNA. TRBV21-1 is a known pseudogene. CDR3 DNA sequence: TGTGCCAGCAGCAAGAGGAAGCGGGGTCACAATGAGCAGTTCTTC. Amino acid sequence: CASSKRKRGHNEQFF.